The 19 T cell receptor beta chains listed next were all sequenced from one sample in a study of blood T cell repertoires in COVID-19. The assay was immunoSEQ multiplex PCR, and TCRdb's table has in-frame clones only and misses some. The sample has over 200,000 clones, approximately 86% seen once. Sequenced input: peripheral blood. These receptors were taken from a man aged 40-50 years who had recovered from COVID-19.

The chain couples TRBV13 to TRBJ2-4; 7 positions agree with TRBD1. CDR3 length equals 15 residues. V lost 4 bases to trimming and J lost 6 bases; unmatched junction nucleotides: 9. CDR1 PRHDT and CDR2 FYEKMQ come from the germline V gene (reference sequence). CDR3 DNA: TGTGCCAGCAGCTCGGACAGGACTTCTCGAAACATTCAGTACTTC. It translates to CASSSDRTSRNIQYF.

This clone was detected only once. V is TRBV7-3 and J is TRBJ2-1; 9 bases match TRBD1. The CDR3 is 16 residues long. Germline values: CDR1 SGHTA, CDR2 FQGTGA. V dropped 1 base and J dropped 2; count of bases not matched to a gene: 3. The CDR3 reads CASSLKGTGTYNEQFF. The CDR3 DNA follows: TGTGCCAGCAGCTTAAAGGGGACAGGGACCTACAATGAGCAGTTCTTC.

V usage is TRBV5-1 and J usage is TRBJ2-5; 8 bases line up with TRBD1. J gave up 8 bases and V 2 bases, and 2 bases lay outside the gene matches. CDR1 is SGHRS and CDR2 is YFSETQ in the germline V gene. This CDR3 is built from 12 residues. As DNA, the CDR3 is TGCGCCAGCAGCTTCGACAGGGGAACCCAGTACTTC. Amino acid sequence: CASSFDRGTQYF.

The J gene is TRBJ2-5, the V gene TRBV9; tentatively, D is TRBD2 (5 bases). The CDR3 runs 14 residues. Trimming left V 0 bases short and J 5 bases short, with 11 bases between. CDR1 and CDR2 from the germline V gene are SGDLS and YYNGEE. CDR3 region: CASSVAAERETQYF. In nucleotides, the CDR3 is TGTGCCAGCAGCGTAGCAGCGGAGCGCGAGACCCAGTACTTC.

J is TRBJ1-2 and V is TRBV5-1; TRBD1 might be the D (6 bases). This CDR3 comprises 14 residues. Germline V gene sequence: CDR1 SGHRS, CDR2 YFSETQ. V was clipped by 2 bases and J by 6 bases, with 14 bases between them. CDR3 residues: CASSFTGWSDGYTF. CDR3 coding DNA: TGCGCCAGCAGCTTTACAGGGTGGTCGGATGGCTACACCTTC.

This chain uses TRBV11-2 with TRBJ2-1; tentatively, D is TRBD2 (6 bases). Germline V gives CDR1 SGHAT, CDR2 FQNNGV. This CDR3 is 13 amino acids long. V lost 2 bases, J lost 15 bases, and 17 bases lay in between. CDR3 amino acids: CASSLLLATDTFF. CDR3 bases: TGTGCCAGCAGCTTACTCCTAGCGACGGATACGTTCTTC.

The CDR3 DNA reads TGTGCCAGTAGTATGTACTGGGGAGGCCCCTACAATGAGCAGTTCTTC. It yields the protein CASSMYWGGPYNEQFF. The chain employs TRBV19 and TRBJ2-1, with D perhaps matching TRBD2 (6 bases). CDR1 is LNHDA, CDR2 SQIVND, per germline (reference sequence). The CDR3 totals 16 residues. The V end lost 3 bases, the J end lost 2 bases, and 14 bases lay between the germline ends. Combining the CDR3 with reference TRBV19 and TRBJ2-1 gives the whole variable domain DGGITQSPKYLFRKEGQNVTLSCEQNLNHDAMYWYRQDPGQGLRLIYYSQIVNDFQKGDIAEGYSVSREKKESFPLTVTSAQKNPTAFYLCASSMYWGGPYNEQFFGPGTRLTVL.

The chain carries TRBV5-1 and TRBJ2-1, with 7 bases matching TRBD2. There are 16 residues in the CDR3. Losses at the gene ends were 0 bases for V and 0 bases for J; bases not matched to a gene: 3. Germline values: CDR1 SGHRS, CDR2 YFSETQ. For the CDR3, the DNA is TGCGCCAGCAGCTTGGGGGGACTAACCTCCTACAATGAGCAGTTCTTC. It yields the protein CASSLGGLTSYNEQFF.

This clone was observed a few times. V gene TRBV25-1 combines with J gene TRBJ2-1; possibly TRBD1 for D (5 bases). Germline assignment: CDR1 MGHDK and CDR2 SYGVNS. The CDR3 consists of 12 residues. V shed 7 bases and J shed 12 bases, with 16 bases lying between them. The DNA of the CDR3 is TGTGCCAGCAAATCGGAGTTCCAGGGGCAGTTCTTC. It translates to CASKSEFQGQFF. Based on the CDR3 plus reference TRBV25-1 and TRBJ2-1, the full variable domain is EADIYQTPRYLVIGTGKKITLECSQTMGHDKMYWYQQDPGMELHLIHYSYGVNSTEKGDLSSESTVSRIRTEHFPLTLESARPSHTSQYLCASKSEFQGQFFGPGTRLTVL.

This sequence joins TRBV15 and TRBJ2-2; D uncertain. Germline CDR1 LNHNV, CDR2 YYDKDF (reference sequence). Trimming stripped 1 base from V and 6 bases from J, with 9 bases between. This CDR3 region has 14 residues. DNA of the CDR3: TGTGCCACCAGCAGAGTTTCGGTCCCCGGGGAGCTGTTTTTT. Residues: CATSRVSVPGELFF. Drawing the rest from reference TRBV15 and TRBJ2-2, the complete variable domain is DAMVIQNPRYQVTQFGKPVTLSCSQTLNHNVMYWYQQKSSQAPKLLFHYYDKDFNNEADTPDNFQSRRPNTSFCFLDIRSPGLGDTAMYLCATSRVSVPGELFFGEGSRLTVL.

The chain combines TRBV5-4 with TRBJ1-2; weak D call: TRBD1 (5 bases). CDR3 size: 14 residues. Germline V gene data show CDR1 as SGHNT and CDR2 as YYREEE (reference sequence). V shed 0 bases and J shed 5 bases, with 11 bases lying between them. The CDR3 sequence is CASSLGITGYGYTF. CDR3 nucleotides: TGTGCCAGCAGCTTGGGTATCACAGGATATGGCTACACCTTC. The full variable domain, its missing parts supplied by reference TRBV5-4 and TRBJ1-2, is ETGVTQSPTHLIKTRGQQVTLRCSSQSGHNTVSWYQQALGQGPQFIFQYYREEENGRGNFPPRFSGLQFPNYSSELNVNALELDDSALYLCASSLGITGYGYTFGSGTRLTVV.

The chain has TRBV28 and TRBJ2-7; perhaps TRBD1 as D (6 bases). The ends were cut back, 4 bases at V and 5 bases at J, with 18 bases in the middle. The CDR3 runs 15 residues. CDR1 and CDR2 (germline): MDHEN, SYDVKM. CDR3 sequence: CASSSTGPGGHEQYF. The CDR3 nucleotides are TGTGCCAGCAGTTCCACAGGGCCCGGAGGCCACGAGCAGTACTTC.

This clone was detected once. The CDR3 spells CATSAVWGDIAGGPPSEQFF. The DNA of the CDR3 is TGTGCCACCAGTGCCGTCTGGGGCGATATAGCGGGAGGGCCTCCAAGTGAGCAGTTCTTC. The chain combines TRBV24-1 with TRBJ2-1; TRBD2 matches at 11 bases. CDR1 is KGHDR, CDR2 SFDVKD, per germline. The CDR3 spans 20 residues. Trimming cost V 5 bases and J 9 bases; bases outside gene matches: 23.

The rearrangement joins TRBV6-4 to TRBJ1-2; no clear D. V was trimmed by 2 bases and J by 2 bases, leaving 12 bases between them. The CDR3 spans 15 residues. Germline V gene lookup returns CDR1 MRHNA and CDR2 SNTAGT. CDR3 residues: CASSDPRVLNYGYTF. CDR3 DNA: TGTGCCAGCAGTGACCCCCGGGTCCTGAACTATGGCTACACCTTC.

In this sample, this clone turned up once. CDR3 DNA: TGTGCCAGCAGCTCTAGCGGGAGCGGTGAGCAGTTCTTC. This sequence encodes CASSSSGSGEQFF. V gene TRBV11-3 combines with J gene TRBJ2-1, with 10 bases aligning to TRBD2. The CDR3 spans 13 residues. Germline CDR1 reads SGHNT; CDR2 reads YENEEA. Trimming at V came to 4 bases and at J to 9 bases, leaving 3 bases not matched to a gene.

The genes are TRBV29-1 and TRBJ1-1; 9 bases align to TRBD1. V gave up 7 bases and J gave up 4 bases; unmatched junction bases: 13. The CDR3 runs to 15 residues. The germline gives CDR1 SQVTM, CDR2 ANQGSEA. The CDR3 is CSAGLWGQGSTEAFF. The CDR3 nucleotides read TGCAGCGCTGGATTATGGGGACAGGGATCCACTGAAGCTTTCTTT.

This clone occurred once. The rearrangement links TRBV4-3 to TRBJ1-2; 7 nucleotides agree with TRBD1. In germline, CDR1 is LGHNA, CDR2 YSLEER. Trimming removed 4 bases from V and 6 bases from J; junction bases left unmatched: 11. The length of the CDR3 is 15 residues. The DNA for the CDR3 is TGCGCCAGCAGCCTTGCCCAGACAGGGATACATGGCTACACCTTC. This sequence encodes CASSLAQTGIHGYTF.

The chain joins TRBV9 to TRBJ2-1; TRBD2 matches 8 bases. With V trimmed by 4 bases and J by 5 bases, 8 bases remained unmatched. Germline V gene lookup returns CDR1 SGDLS and CDR2 YYNGEE. The CDR3 consists of 15 residues. The CDR3, as DNA: TGTGCCAGCAGCCGGAGCGGGGGCCGGGACAATGAGCAGTTCTTC. This sequence encodes CASSRSGGRDNEQFF.

The rearrangement links TRBV10-3 to TRBJ2-4, with 10 bases identical to TRBD2. Germline trimming cut 0 bases from V and 2 bases from J; bases unmatched to any gene: 7. Germline V CDR1 and CDR2: ENHRY, SYGVKD. CDR3 length: 18 residues. As DNA, the CDR3 is TGTGCCATCAGTGAGTCGGGGCTAGCGGGAGTTTCCAAAAACATTCAGTACTTC. Protein sequence: CAISESGLAGVSKNIQYF.